This is a list of T cell receptor beta chains from one sample in a study of regulatory T cells in long-lasting Graves disease. TCRdb re-derived calls from the multiplex PCR reads in MiXCR, one entry per CDR3 protein. The sample carries approximately 400,000 distinct CDR3 sequences, about a quarter recorded once. Here the sequenced sample was peripheral blood mononuclear cells (PBMCs), taken when the disease was refractory, from a patient treated with antithyroid drugs. These receptors were taken from a female donor with Graves disease. Each CDR3 is given with its conserved first and last residue. The order of the fields is J gene, CDR3 length, V gene, clone size, D gene, CDR3 protein, CDR3 DNA. D genes are given only for firm matches. Part of the rows lack a size; the others show once, few, many or a class for expanded clones.

TRBJ2-5 15 TRBV5-6 many NA CASSPPQAAQETQYF TGTGCCAGCAGCCCCCCACAAGCCGCTCAAGAGACCCAGTACTTC
TRBJ2-7 16 TRBV7-2 many TRBD2 CASSFTGGPPWYEQYF TGTGCCAGCAGCTTTACGGGAGGGCCACCGTGGTACGAGCAGTACTTC
TRBJ1-2 12 TRBV12-3/TRBV12-4 many NA CASSRATDGYTF TGTGCCAGCAGTCGTGCGACGGATGGCTACACCTTC
TRBJ1-3 15 TRBV7-2 NA NA CASSPNRDPGNTIYF TGTGCCAGCAGCCCCAACAGGGACCCTGGAAACACCATATATTTT
TRBJ1-2 13 TRBV11-2 many NA CASSLDQGYGYTF TGTGCCAGCAGCTTAGACCAAGGCTATGGCTACACCTTC
TRBJ2-2 17 TRBV9 few TRBD2 CASSVAGLAGAPGELFF TGTGCCAGCAGCGTAGCCGGGCTAGCGGGAGCCCCCGGGGAGCTGTTTTTT
TRBJ1-4 14 TRBV6-2/TRBV6-3 NA NA CATAGRRTNEKLFF TGTGCCACAGCAGGGAGGCGAACTAATGAAAAACTGTTTTTT
TRBJ1-2 15 TRBV2 many NA CASSLQGASNYGYTF TGTGCCAGCAGCCTACAGGGAGCGTCTAACTATGGCTACACCTTC
TRBJ2-3 15 TRBV11-2 few NA CASRRRYGSTDTQYF TGTGCCAGCAGGAGGAGGTACGGGAGTACAGATACGCAGTATTTT
TRBJ2-5 13 TRBV29-1 many TRBD1 CSVATGGWETQYF TGCAGCGTCGCAACAGGGGGCTGGGAGACCCAGTACTTC
TRBJ2-5 15 TRBV24-1 many NA CATGRVGTFRETQYF TGTGCCACCGGTCGTGTTGGTACGTTTAGGGAGACCCAGTACTTC
TRBJ2-7 13 TRBV7-9 many TRBD1 CASTRTGGNEQYF TGTGCCAGCACCAGGACAGGGGGCAACGAGCAGTACTTC
TRBJ2-1 17 TRBV6-2/TRBV6-3 NA TRBD2 CASSPPGLAGIYNEQFF TGTGCCAGCAGTCCTCCGGGCCTAGCGGGGATCTACAATGAGCAGTTCTTC
TRBJ1-4 13 TRBV15 NA NA CATSSRIGEKLFF TGTGCCACCAGCAGTCGTATCGGGGAAAAACTGTTTTTT
TRBJ2-1 17 TRBV6-5 many TRBD2 CASSSSGAGVSYNEQFF TGTGCCAGCAGTTCCTCGGGAGCGGGAGTTAGCTACAATGAGCAGTTCTTC
TRBJ2-7 14 TRBV20-1 few NA CSARDPGEMYEQYF TGCAGTGCTAGAGATCCGGGAGAAATGTACGAGCAGTACTTC
TRBJ2-7 16 TRBV28 many TRBD1 CASSPLWGQGSDEQYF TGTGCCAGCAGTCCCCTTTGGGGACAGGGGAGCGACGAGCAGTACTTC
TRBJ1-3 16 TRBV9 NA NA CASSVGVFASGNTIYF TGTGCCAGCAGCGTAGGGGTCTTCGCCTCTGGAAACACCATATATTTT
TRBJ1-4 13 TRBV6-1 NA NA CASNNGRNEKLFF TGTGCCAGCAACAACGGACGGAATGAAAAACTGTTTTTT
TRBJ1-2 13 TRBV2 many NA CASSEVNNYGYTF TGTGCCAGCAGTGAGGTCAACAACTATGGCTACACCTTC
TRBJ1-3 18 TRBV2 NA TRBD1 CASSVGTGGNVFGNTIYF TGTGCCAGCAGTGTTGGGACAGGGGGCAATGTCTTTGGAAACACCATATATTTT
TRBJ2-7 13 TRBV20-1 few TRBD2 CSAPLAGDYEQYF TGCAGTGCCCCACTAGCGGGAGACTACGAGCAGTACTTC
TRBJ1-1 15 TRBV2 many TRBD1 CASSTWTGVNTEAFF TGTGCCAGCAGTACTTGGACAGGGGTAAACACTGAAGCTTTCTTT
TRBJ2-6 20 TRBV27 few NA CASSLSPFQGGAGGANVLTF TGTGCCAGCAGTTTATCCCCTTTTCAGGGGGGCGCGGGGGGGGCCAACGTCCTGACTTTC
TRBJ2-3 16 TRBV5-1 NA NA CASSRIPQTSTDTQYF TGCGCCAGCAGCCGAATCCCCCAAACTAGCACAGATACGCAGTATTTT
TRBJ1-2 14 TRBV19 NA NA CASRPADSYYGYTF TGTGCCAGCCGACCGGCGGACAGCTACTATGGCTACACCTTC
TRBJ2-4 15 TRBV7-9 NA TRBD2 CASSLGRGGKNIQYF TGTGCCAGCAGCTTAGGTCGCGGGGGCAAAAACATTCAGTACTTC
TRBJ2-5 13 TRBV30 NA NA CAWTVGSEETQYF TGTGCCTGGACCGTGGGTAGCGAAGAGACCCAGTACTTC
TRBJ2-2 17 TRBV4-2 NA TRBD1 CASSQSGGTSNTGELFF TGTGCCAGCAGCCAGTCAGGGGGTACATCGAACACCGGGGAGCTGTTTTTT
TRBJ1-1 15 TRBV10-3 NA NA CAISEPGHRNTEAFF TGTGCCATCAGTGAGCCGGGACACAGAAACACTGAAGCTTTCTTT
TRBJ1-2 13 TRBV10-3 NA NA CAIKGPGLWGYTF TGTGCCATCAAAGGCCCCGGGCTATGGGGCTACACCTTC
TRBJ2-5 18 TRBV2 NA TRBD1 CASSEQTGGIFAIETQYF TGTGCCAGCAGTGAACAAACAGGGGGGATATTTGCAATAGAGACCCAGTACTTC
TRBJ1-2 13 TRBV20-1 NA TRBD1 CSARGLTGVGYTF TGCAGTGCTAGAGGTTTGACAGGGGTCGGCTACACCTTC
TRBJ1-1 16 TRBV18 NA TRBD1 CASSPKTGPANTEAFF TGTGCCAGCTCACCGAAGACAGGGCCGGCGAACACTGAAGCTTTCTTT
TRBJ1-1 12 TRBV12-3/TRBV12-4 few NA CASSYTPGWAFF TGTGCCAGCTCATACACCCCCGGGTGGGCTTTCTTT
TRBJ2-5 15 TRBV5-1 many NA CASSRGSGFGETQYF TGCGCCAGCAGCAGAGGTTCCGGGTTCGGAGAGACCCAGTACTTC
TRBJ2-2 15 TRBV19 once NA CASSPGQSFTGELFF TGTGCCAGTAGTCCGGGACAAAGCTTCACCGGGGAGCTGTTTTTT
TRBJ1-2 13 TRBV28 NA NA CASKTGRYYGYTF TGTGCCAGTAAGACAGGACGATACTATGGCTACACCTTC
TRBJ1-5 14 TRBV7-4 few NA CASSYRIRGQPQHF TGTGCCAGCAGCTACCGAATCCGGGGTCAGCCCCAGCATTTT
TRBJ1-2 17 TRBV7-9 few NA CASSLPKDQGFGYGYTF TGTGCCAGCAGCTTGCCGAAAGACCAGGGGTTCGGCTATGGCTACACCTTC
TRBJ2-7 15 TRBV20-1 NA TRBD2 CSARDTRGRVNEQYF TGCAGTGCTAGAGATACTCGCGGGAGGGTCAATGAGCAGTACTTC
TRBJ2-2 17 TRBV2 few NA CASSEVGSRLSTGELFF TGTGCCAGCAGTGAAGTAGGCTCGCGGCTGAGCACCGGGGAGCTGTTTTTT
TRBJ1-2 17 TRBV7-6 few NA CASSLAPPGAGDYGYTF TGTGCCAGCAGCTTAGCTCCTCCGGGGGCGGGTGACTATGGCTACACCTTC
TRBJ1-1 16 TRBV28 many NA CASGRGTTGLNTEAFF TGTGCCAGCGGAAGGGGAACAACAGGTCTGAACACTGAAGCTTTCTTT
TRBJ2-4 16 TRBV7-2 NA TRBD2 CASSLEISSGGNIQYF TGTGCCAGCAGCTTAGAGATCTCTAGCGGGGGAAACATTCAGTACTTC
TRBJ1-1 15 TRBV28 NA NA CASSGGEKGVTEAFF TGTGCCAGCAGCGGAGGGGAGAAAGGGGTCACTGAAGCTTTCTTT
TRBJ1-1 14 TRBV12-3/TRBV12-4 many TRBD1 CASSFPDRVTEAFF TGTGCCAGCAGTTTTCCAGACAGGGTCACTGAAGCTTTCTTT
TRBJ1-1 11 TRBV5-1 few TRBD1 CASSSGQVSFF TGCGCCAGCAGCTCGGGACAGGTCTCTTTCTTT